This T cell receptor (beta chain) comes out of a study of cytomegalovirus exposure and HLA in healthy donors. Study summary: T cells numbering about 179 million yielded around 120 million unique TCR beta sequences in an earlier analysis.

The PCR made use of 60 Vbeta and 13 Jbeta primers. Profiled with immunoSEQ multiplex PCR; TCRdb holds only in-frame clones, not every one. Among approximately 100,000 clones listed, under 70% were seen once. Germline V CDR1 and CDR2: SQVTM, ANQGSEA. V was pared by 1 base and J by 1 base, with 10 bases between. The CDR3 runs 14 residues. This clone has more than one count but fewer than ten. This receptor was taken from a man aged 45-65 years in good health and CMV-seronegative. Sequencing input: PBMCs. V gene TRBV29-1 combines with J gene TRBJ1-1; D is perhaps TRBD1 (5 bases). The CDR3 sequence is CSVEGRGWNTEAFF. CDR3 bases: TGCAGCGTTGAAGGAAGGGGCTGGAACACTGAAGCTTTCTTT.